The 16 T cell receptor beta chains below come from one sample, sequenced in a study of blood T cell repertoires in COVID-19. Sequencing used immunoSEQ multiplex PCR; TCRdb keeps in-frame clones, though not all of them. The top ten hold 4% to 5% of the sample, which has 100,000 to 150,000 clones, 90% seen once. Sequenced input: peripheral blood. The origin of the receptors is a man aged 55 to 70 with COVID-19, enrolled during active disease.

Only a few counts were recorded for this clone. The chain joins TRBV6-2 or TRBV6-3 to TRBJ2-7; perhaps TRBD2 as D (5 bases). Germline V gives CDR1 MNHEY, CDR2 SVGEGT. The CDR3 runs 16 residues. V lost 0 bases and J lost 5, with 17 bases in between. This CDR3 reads CASSYSIYSEVNEQYF. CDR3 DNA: TGTGCCAGCAGTTACTCGATTTATTCGGAGGTCAACGAGCAGTACTTC.

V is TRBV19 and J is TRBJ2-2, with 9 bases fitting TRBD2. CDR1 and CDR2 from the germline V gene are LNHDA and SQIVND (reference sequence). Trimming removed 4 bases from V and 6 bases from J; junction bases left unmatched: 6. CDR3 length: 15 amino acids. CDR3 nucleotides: TGTGCCAGTAGTAAGGAGCGGGAGGTCCCCGGGGAGCTGTTTTTT. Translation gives CASSKEREVPGELFF. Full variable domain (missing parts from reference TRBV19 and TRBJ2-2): DGGITQSPKYLFRKEGQNVTLSCEQNLNHDAMYWYRQDPGQGLRLIYYSQIVNDFQKGDIAEGYSVSREKKESFPLTVTSAQKNPTAFYLCASSKEREVPGELFFGEGSRLTVL.

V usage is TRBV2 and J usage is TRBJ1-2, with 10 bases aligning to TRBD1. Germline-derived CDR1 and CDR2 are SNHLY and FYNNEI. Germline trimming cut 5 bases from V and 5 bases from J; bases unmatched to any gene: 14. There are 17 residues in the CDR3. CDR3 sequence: CASSTGTGAPRGYGYTF. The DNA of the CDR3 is TGTGCCAGCAGTACCGGGACAGGGGCGCCGAGGGGGTATGGCTACACCTTC.

This CDR3 reads CASSLELAEGYEQYF. The CDR3 bases are TGCGCCAGCAGCTTGGAGCTAGCGGAGGGATACGAGCAGTACTTC. This sequence joins TRBV5-1 and TRBJ2-7, with 7 positions matching TRBD2. V shed 0 bases, J shed 4 bases, and the junction held 7 bases outside the gene matches. CDR1 is SGHRS and CDR2 is YFSETQ in the germline V gene. This CDR3 is built from 15 residues.

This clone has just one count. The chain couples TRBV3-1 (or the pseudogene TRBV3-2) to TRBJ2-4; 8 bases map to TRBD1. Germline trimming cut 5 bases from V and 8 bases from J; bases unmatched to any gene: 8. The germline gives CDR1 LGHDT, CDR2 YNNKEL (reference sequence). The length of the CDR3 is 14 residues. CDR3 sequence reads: CASSFRGQGYIQYF. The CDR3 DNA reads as TGTGCCAGCAGCTTTCGCGGACAGGGTTACATTCAGTACTTC.

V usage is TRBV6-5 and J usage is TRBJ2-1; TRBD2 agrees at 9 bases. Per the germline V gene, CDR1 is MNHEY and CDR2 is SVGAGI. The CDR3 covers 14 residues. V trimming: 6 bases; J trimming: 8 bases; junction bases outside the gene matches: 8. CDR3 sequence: CASSPGLAPYEQFF. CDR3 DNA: TGTGCCAGCAGCCCGGGACTAGCCCCCTATGAGCAGTTCTTC.

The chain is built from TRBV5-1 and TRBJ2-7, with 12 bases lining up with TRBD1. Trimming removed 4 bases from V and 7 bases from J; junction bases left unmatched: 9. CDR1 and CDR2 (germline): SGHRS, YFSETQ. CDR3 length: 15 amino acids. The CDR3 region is CASSTTGQGAKEQYF. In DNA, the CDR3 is TGCGCCAGCAGCACAACGGGACAGGGGGCGAAAGAGCAGTACTTC. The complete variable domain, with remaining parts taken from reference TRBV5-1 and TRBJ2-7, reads KAGVTQTPRYLIKTRGQQVTLSCSPISGHRSVSWYQQTPGQGLQFLFEYFSETQRNKGNFPGRFSGRQFSNSRSEMNVSTLELGDSALYLCASSTTGQGAKEQYFGPGTRLTVT.

The CDR3 DNA reads TGTGCCAGCAGCCAAGGCAGGGATGGAGATACGCAGTATTTT. This translates into CASSQGRDGDTQYF. The V gene is TRBV3-1 (or the pseudogene TRBV3-2), the J gene TRBJ2-3, with D possibly matching TRBD1 (5 bases). The V gene's germline CDR1 is LGHDT and CDR2 YNNKEL (reference sequence). The V gene lost 1 base and the J gene lost 5 bases, with 10 bases spanning the gap. This CDR3 is built from 14 residues.

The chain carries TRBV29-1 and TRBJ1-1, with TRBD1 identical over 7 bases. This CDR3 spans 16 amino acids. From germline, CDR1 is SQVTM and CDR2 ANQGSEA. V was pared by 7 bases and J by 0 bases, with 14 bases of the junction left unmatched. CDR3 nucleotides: TGCAGCGCCGTACCGGGACAGAGATACTTGAACACTGAAGCTTTCTTT. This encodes CSAVPGQRYLNTEAFF.

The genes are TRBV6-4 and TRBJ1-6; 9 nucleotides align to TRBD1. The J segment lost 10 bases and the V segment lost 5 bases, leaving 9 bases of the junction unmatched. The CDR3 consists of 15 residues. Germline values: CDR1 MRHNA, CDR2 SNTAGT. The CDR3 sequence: CASSPYGTGRSPLHF. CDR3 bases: TGTGCCAGCAGTCCTTACGGGACAGGGCGATCACCCCTCCACTTT.

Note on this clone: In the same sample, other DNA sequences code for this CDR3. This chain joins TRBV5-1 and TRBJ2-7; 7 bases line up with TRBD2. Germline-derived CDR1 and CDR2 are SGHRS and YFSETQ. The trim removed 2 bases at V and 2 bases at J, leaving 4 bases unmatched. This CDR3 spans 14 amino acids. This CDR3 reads CASSFSSGTYEQYF. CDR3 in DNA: TGCGCCAGCAGCTTTTCTAGCGGAACCTACGAGCAGTACTTC.

In DNA form, the CDR3 reads TGTGCCAGCAGTTCCCCGGAGCGTCGCTCCTACAATGAGCAGTTCTTC. It codes for CASSSPERRSYNEQFF. The chain joins TRBV6-6 to TRBJ2-1; D is unresolved. Deletions cut 4 bases from V and 0 bases from J, with 13 bases between. The CDR3 consists of 16 residues. Germline assignment: CDR1 MNHNY and CDR2 SVGAGI (reference sequence).

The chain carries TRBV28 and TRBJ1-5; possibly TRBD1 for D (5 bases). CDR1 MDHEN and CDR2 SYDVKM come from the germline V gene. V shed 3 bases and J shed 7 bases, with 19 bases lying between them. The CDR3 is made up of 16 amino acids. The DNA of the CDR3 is TGTGCCAGCAGTTTTATTTCGGGGGGAAAGGGACAGCCCCAGCATTTT. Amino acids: CASSFISGGKGQPQHF.

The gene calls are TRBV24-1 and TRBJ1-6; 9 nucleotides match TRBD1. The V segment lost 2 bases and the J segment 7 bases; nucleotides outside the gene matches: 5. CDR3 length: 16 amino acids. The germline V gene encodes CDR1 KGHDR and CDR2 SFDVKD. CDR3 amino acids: CATSDSGQGRNSPLHF. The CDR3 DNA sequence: TGTGCCACCAGTGATTCCGGACAGGGGCGGAATTCACCCCTCCACTTT.

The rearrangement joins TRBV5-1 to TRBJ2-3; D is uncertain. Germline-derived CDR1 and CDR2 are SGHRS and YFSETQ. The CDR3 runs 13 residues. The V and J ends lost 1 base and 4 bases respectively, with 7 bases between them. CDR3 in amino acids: CASSLLESDTQYF. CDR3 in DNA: TGCGCCAGCAGCTTGTTAGAGTCAGATACGCAGTATTTT.

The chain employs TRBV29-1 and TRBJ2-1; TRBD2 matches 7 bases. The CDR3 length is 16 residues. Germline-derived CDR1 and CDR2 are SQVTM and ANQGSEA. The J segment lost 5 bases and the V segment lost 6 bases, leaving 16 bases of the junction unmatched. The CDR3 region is CSVTLGGRAPDNEQFF. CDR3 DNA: TGCAGCGTGACCTTAGGAGGGAGGGCCCCAGACAATGAGCAGTTCTTC.